This TCR beta chain was retrieved from a study of molecular identifiers for immune sequencing clone quantification (dated by TCRdb to between 2018 and 2020). As for the study more broadly: For a replicate experiment, RNA from roughly 18,000 or 92,000 naive CD8 T cells was divided into five aliquots, and four of the five aliquots were sequenced. This methods study used CD8 T cells to benchmark TCR RNA copy counting and molecular-identifier clustering-based TCR repertoire sequencing (MIDCIRS).

V drops 1 base and J drops 0 bases, leaving 13 bases in between. The CDR3 spans 15 residues, from the cysteine through the phenylalanine. The kept DNA is CDR3 alone, 45 bases in frame from the first base. CDR1 and CDR2, looked up from the germline V gene (reference sequence), are DFQATT and SNEGSKA. Here is what the overall study found, with its caveats: The naive libraries included spiked-in Jurkat TCR RNA (roughly nine copies' worth), and this Jurkat TCR RNA is not part of the donor repertoire. When barcode sub-clustering was omitted, TCR diversity was inflated by chimeric consensus sequences, with chimeras reaching as high as 47%. The sizes of highly expanded clones could end up underestimated when identical TCR molecules share a barcode. A single cell's worth of spiked-in Jurkat TCR RNA was reported detectable even among 750,000 to 1,000,000 naive CD8 T cells. Clones above 20 RNA copies held over 97% of molecules in CMV-specific effector cells but under 1% in naive cells. Modeling gave about 3.3 recovered TCR RNA copies per cell versus 8 to 10 by digital PCR, implying approximately 30% capture efficiency.

Libraries of naive CD8 T cells were generated from roughly 20,000 to 1,000,000 sorted cells, with 10%, 30% or 50% of the purified RNA used. On a BD FACSAria II, naive CD8 T cells were FACS-sorted as CD8+CD4-CCR7+CD45RA+ and collected into RLT Plus buffer. Approximately nine TCR copies' worth of Jurkat RNA were spiked into roughly 17,000-1,100,000 naive CD8 T cell samples to test detection sensitivity. Enrichment of CD8 T cells was performed with RosetteSep CD8+ T Cell Enrichment Cocktail and Ficoll-Paque, after which ACK red cell lysis was carried out. This clonotype has ten or more counts. Its target antigen remains unknown. Within one base of it there is no much larger clone, and no base qualities were kept. The receptor library was made with PCR. Reads for this sample came from an Illumina HiSeq 4000. Bulk TCR libraries were made following a previously described method, with the TCR primers given in Table S5. The Qiagen AllPrep DNA/RNA kit was used to purify total RNA. Reads from multiple sequencing runs of the same library were pooled before analysis. Processing in the source paper ran as follows. Only reads with exact TCR constant sequence were kept, trimmed to 150 nt, and grouped by their 12-nt molecular barcodes. Reads in each barcode group were sub-clustered using a 15% Levenshtein threshold, and a quality-weighted consensus sequence was built for each RNA molecule. Non-functional sequences were removed, as were lower-count sequences one edit away from another. Based on fitting two negative binomial distributions, any barcode sub-cluster with under 20% of the maximum read count was discarded. Using fastp at Q25 and MiXCR, TCRdb reprocessed the public reads and kept productive beta chains. Every distinct CDR3 protein forms one entry, paired with its most common genes and DNA. TCRdb assigned the V and J calls; the authors' analysis was not used. A total of 300,000 to 350,000 distinct CDR3 sequences appear in this sample, roughly a fifth of them only once. More than 0.8% of the sample belongs to the ten largest clones.

The sequenced material came from naive CD8+ T cells from blood, with Jurkat cell RNA spiked in. The sample's cell subset or site label, in plain terms: FACS-sorted CD8+CD4-CCR7+CD45RA+ naive T cells. The sequence derives from a human donor in good health. Some libraries in this study had Jurkat cell RNA spiked in. This chain joins TRBV20-1 to TRBJ2-7; no D gene is confidently identified. CDR3 reads: CSARVPTKSSYEQYF. The DNA sequence follows: TGCAGTGCTAGAGTGCCTACCAAGAGCTCCTACGAGCAGTACTTC.